The clone carrying this TCR beta chain appeared a few times. The data stem from a study of T cells in tuberculosis. At the level of the study: IGRA-negative adolescents, IGRA-positive adolescents with latent tuberculosis and adults with active tuberculosis formed this South African cohort.

Generated by immunoSEQ multiplex PCR, the TCRdb table keeps only in-frame clones and is missing some. The sample holds about 20,000 clones, over 75% seen once. The germline V gene has CDR1 SGHTA and CDR2 FQGNSA. CDR3 size: 15 residues. With 1 base removed from V and 2 bases from J, the gap between germline ends came to 11 bases. This clonotype was sampled from a donor under 30 with latent tuberculosis or without tuberculosis infection. Sequenced sample: PBMCs. V usage is TRBV7-2 and J usage is TRBJ2-5, with D perhaps matching TRBD1 (6 bases). The CDR3 region has the DNA TGTGCCAGCAGCTTAGACAGGGTGGGGCAAGAGACCCAGTACTTC. It codes for CASSLDRVGQETQYF.